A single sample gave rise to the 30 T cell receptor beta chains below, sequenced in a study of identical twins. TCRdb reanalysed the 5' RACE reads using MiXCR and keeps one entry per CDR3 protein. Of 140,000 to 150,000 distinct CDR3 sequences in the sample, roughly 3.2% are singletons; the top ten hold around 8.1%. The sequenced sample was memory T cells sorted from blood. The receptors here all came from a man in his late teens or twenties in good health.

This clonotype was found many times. The CDR3 here is CASSLYRGTEAFF. For the CDR3, the DNA is TGTGCCAGCAGCTTATACAGGGGGACTGAAGCTTTCTTT. V gene TRBV5-6 combines with J gene TRBJ1-1; TRBD1 matches 8 bases. Germline CDR1 and CDR2: SGHDT and YYEEEE. With V trimmed by 2 bases and J by 5 bases, 2 bases remained unmatched. This CDR3 spans 13 amino acids.

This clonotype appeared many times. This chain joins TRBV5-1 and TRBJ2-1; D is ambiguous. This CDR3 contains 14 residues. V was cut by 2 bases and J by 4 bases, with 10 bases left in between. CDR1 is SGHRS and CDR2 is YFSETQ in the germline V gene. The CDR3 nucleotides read TGCGCCAGCAGCTTTTCTCTCAATTACAATGAGCAGTTCTTC. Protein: CASSFSLNYNEQFF. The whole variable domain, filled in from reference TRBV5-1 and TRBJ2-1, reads KAGVTQTPRYLIKTRGQQVTLSCSPISGHRSVSWYQQTPGQGLQFLFEYFSETQRNKGNFPGRFSGRQFSNSRSEMNVSTLELGDSALYLCASSFSLNYNEQFFGPGTRLTVL.

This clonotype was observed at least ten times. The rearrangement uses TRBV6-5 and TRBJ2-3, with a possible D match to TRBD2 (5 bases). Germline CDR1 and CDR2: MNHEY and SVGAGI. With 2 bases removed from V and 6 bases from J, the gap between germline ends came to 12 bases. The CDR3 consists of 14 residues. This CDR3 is CASSYALTGDTQYF. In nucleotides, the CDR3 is TGTGCCAGCAGTTACGCCCTCACGGGGGATACGCAGTATTTT.

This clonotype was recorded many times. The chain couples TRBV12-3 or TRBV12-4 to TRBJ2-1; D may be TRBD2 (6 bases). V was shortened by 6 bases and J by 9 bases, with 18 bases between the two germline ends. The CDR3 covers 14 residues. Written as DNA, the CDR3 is TGTGCCAGCAGCCGAGTTCGGGGGTCAAGTGAGCAGTTCTTC. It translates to CASSRVRGSSEQFF.

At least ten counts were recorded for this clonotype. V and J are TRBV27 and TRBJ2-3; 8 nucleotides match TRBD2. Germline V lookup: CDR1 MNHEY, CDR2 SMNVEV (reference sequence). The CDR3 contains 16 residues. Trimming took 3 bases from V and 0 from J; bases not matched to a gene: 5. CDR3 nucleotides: TGTGCCAGCAGTTTTTGGGCGGGAGGCAGCACAGATACGCAGTATTTT. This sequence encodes CASSFWAGGSTDTQYF.

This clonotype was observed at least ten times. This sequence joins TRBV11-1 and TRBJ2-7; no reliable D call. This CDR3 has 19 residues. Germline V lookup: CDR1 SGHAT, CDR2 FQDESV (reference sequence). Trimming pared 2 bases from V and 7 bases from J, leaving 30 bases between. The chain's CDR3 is CASSLSPGRNKGSLLEQYF. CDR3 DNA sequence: TGTGCCAGCAGCTTAAGCCCCGGCAGGAACAAAGGGTCATTACTAGAGCAGTACTTC.

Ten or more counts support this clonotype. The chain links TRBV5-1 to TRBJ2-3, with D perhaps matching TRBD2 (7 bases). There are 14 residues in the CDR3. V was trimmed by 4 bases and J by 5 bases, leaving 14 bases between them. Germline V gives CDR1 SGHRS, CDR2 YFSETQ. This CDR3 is CASSTLGGRDTQYF. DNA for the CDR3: TGCGCCAGCAGCACCCTCGGGGGGCGAGATACGCAGTATTTT. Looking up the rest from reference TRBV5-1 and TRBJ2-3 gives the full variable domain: KAGVTQTPRYLIKTRGQQVTLSCSPISGHRSVSWYQQTPGQGLQFLFEYFSETQRNKGNFPGRFSGRQFSNSRSEMNVSTLELGDSALYLCASSTLGGRDTQYFGPGTRLTVL.

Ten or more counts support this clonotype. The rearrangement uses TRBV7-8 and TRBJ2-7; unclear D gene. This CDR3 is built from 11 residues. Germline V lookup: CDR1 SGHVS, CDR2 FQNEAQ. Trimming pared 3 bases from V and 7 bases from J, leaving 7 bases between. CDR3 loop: CASSFQWEQYF. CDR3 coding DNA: TGTGCCAGCAGCTTCCAGTGGGAGCAGTACTTC. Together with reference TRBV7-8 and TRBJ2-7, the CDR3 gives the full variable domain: GAGVSQSPRYKVAKRGQDVALRCDPISGHVSLFWYQQALGQGPEFLTYFQNEAQLDKSGLPSDRFFAERPEGSVSTLKIQRTQQEDSAVYLCASSFQWEQYFGPGTRLTVT.

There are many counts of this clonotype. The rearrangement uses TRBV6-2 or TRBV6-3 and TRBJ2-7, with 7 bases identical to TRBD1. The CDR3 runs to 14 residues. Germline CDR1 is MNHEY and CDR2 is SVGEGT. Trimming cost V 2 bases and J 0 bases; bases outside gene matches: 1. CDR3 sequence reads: CASSYGTDSYEQYF. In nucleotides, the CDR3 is TGTGCCAGCAGTTACGGGACAGACTCCTACGAGCAGTACTTC.

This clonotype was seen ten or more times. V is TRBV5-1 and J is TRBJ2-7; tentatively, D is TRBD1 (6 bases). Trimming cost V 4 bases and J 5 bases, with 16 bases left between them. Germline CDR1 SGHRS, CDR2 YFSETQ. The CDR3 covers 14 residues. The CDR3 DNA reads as TGCGCCAGCAGCCTTTCAAGGGGGAGCCACGAGCAGTACTTC. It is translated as CASSLSRGSHEQYF. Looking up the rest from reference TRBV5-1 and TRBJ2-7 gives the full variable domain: KAGVTQTPRYLIKTRGQQVTLSCSPISGHRSVSWYQQTPGQGLQFLFEYFSETQRNKGNFPGRFSGRQFSNSRSEMNVSTLELGDSALYLCASSLSRGSHEQYFGPGTRLTVT.

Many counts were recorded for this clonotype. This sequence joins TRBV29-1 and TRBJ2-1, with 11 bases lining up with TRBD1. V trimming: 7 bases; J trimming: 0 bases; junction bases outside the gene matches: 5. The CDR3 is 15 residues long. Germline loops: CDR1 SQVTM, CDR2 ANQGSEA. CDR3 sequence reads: CSAQGTGGSYNEQFF. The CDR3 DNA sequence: TGCAGCGCCCAGGGGACAGGGGGCTCCTACAATGAGCAGTTCTTC.

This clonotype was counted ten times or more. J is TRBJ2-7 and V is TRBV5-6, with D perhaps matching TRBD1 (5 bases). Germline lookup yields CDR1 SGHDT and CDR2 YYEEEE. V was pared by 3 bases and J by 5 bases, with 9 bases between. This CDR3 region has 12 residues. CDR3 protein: CASSYRRDEQYF. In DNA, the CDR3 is TGTGCCAGCAGCTACAGGAGAGACGAGCAGTACTTC.

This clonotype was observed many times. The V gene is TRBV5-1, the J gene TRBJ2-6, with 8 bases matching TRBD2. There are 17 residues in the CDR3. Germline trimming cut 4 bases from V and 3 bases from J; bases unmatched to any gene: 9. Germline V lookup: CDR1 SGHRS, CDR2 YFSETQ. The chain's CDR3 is CASSNGLANLGANVLTF. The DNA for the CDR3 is TGCGCCAGCAGCAACGGACTAGCAAATCTTGGGGCCAACGTCCTGACTTTC.

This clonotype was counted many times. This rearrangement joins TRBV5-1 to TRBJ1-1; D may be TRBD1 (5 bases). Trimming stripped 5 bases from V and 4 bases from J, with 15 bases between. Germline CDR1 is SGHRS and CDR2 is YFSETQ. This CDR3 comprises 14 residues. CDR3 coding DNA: TGCGCCAGCAGAGACGGGACCAGGAGCACTGAAGCTTTCTTT. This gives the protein CASRDGTRSTEAFF. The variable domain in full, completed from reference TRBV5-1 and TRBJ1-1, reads KAGVTQTPRYLIKTRGQQVTLSCSPISGHRSVSWYQQTPGQGLQFLFEYFSETQRNKGNFPGRFSGRQFSNSRSEMNVSTLELGDSALYLCASRDGTRSTEAFFGQGTRLTVV.

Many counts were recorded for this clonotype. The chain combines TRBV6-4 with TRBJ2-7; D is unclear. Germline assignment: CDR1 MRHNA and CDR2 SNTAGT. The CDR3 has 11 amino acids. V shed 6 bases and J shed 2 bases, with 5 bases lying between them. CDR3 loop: CASRVPYEQYV. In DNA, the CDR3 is TGTGCCAGCAGAGTACCCTACGAGCAGTACGTC.

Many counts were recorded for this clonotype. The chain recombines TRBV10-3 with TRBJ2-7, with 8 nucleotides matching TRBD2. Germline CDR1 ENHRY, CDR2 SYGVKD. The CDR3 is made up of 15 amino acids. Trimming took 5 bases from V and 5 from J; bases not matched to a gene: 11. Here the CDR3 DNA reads TGTGCCATCAGTCCAAGCGGGGGTTCGCTTGACGAGCAGTACTTC. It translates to CAISPSGGSLDEQYF.

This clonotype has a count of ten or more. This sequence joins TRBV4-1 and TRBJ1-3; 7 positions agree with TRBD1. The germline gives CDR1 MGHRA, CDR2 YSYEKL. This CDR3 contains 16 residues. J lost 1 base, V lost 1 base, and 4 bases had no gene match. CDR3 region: CASSQGDSPSGNTIYF. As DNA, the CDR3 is TGCGCCAGCAGCCAAGGGGACAGTCCGTCTGGAAACACCATATATTTT.

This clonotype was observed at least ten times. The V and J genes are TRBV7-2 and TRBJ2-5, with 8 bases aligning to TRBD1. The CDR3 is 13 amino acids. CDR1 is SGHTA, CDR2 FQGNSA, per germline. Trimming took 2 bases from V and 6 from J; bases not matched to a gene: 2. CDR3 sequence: CASSLNRGKTQYF. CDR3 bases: TGTGCCAGCAGCTTAAACAGGGGGAAGACCCAGTACTTC.

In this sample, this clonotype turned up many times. CDR3 in amino acids: CASSLRGGSSGANVLTF. The CDR3, as DNA: TGTGCCAGCAGTTTACGAGGGGGAAGCTCTGGGGCCAACGTCCTGACTTTC. The V and J genes are TRBV12-3 or TRBV12-4 and TRBJ2-6; the D gene is possibly TRBD1 (6 bases). The CDR3 length is 17 residues. The ends were cut back, 2 bases at V and 0 bases at J, with 11 bases in the middle.

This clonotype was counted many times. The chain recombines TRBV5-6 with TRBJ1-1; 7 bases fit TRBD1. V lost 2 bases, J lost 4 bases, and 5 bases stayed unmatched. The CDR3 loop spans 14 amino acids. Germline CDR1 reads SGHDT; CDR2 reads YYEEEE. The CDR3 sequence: CASSFTGVGTEAFF. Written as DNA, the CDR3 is TGTGCCAGCAGCTTCACAGGGGTGGGCACTGAAGCTTTCTTT.

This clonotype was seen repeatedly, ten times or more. The CDR3 is CASSIVQLNEQFF. Here the CDR3 DNA reads TGTGCCAGCAGTATCGTCCAACTCAATGAGCAGTTCTTC. The rearrangement links TRBV5-5 to TRBJ2-1; D unresolved. Deletions cut 5 bases from V and 6 bases from J, with 12 bases between. Germline loops: CDR1 SGHKS, CDR2 YYEKEE (reference sequence). The CDR3 length is 13 residues.

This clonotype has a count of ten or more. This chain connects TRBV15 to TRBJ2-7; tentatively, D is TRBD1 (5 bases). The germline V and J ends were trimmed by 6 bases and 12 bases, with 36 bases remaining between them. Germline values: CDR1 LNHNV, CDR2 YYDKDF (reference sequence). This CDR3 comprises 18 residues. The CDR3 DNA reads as TGTGCCACCAGGCAGCATCGAGCTTGGACACGCCGAAGCAAGACGTTGTACGTC. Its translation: CATRQHRAWTRRSKTLYV.

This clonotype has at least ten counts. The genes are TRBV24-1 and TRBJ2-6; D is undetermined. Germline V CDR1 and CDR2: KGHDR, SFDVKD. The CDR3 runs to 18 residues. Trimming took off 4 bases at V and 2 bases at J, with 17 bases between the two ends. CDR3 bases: TGTGCCACCAGTGACCCCACCGCTAACAGTGCTGGGGCCAACGTCCTGACTTTC. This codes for CATSDPTANSAGANVLTF.

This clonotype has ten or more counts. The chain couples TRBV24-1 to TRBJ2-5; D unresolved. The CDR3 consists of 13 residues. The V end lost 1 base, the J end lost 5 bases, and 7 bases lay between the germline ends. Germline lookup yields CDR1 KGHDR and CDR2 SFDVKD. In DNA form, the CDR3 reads TGTGCCACCAGTGATTTTTACCCGGAGACCCAGTACTTC. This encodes CATSDFYPETQYF.

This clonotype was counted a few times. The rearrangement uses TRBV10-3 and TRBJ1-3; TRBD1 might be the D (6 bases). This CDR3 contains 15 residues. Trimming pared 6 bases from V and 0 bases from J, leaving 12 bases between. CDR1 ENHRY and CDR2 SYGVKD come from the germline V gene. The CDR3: CAIRKDSTSGNTIYF. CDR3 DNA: TGTGCCATCAGGAAGGACAGCACCTCTGGAAACACCATATATTTT.

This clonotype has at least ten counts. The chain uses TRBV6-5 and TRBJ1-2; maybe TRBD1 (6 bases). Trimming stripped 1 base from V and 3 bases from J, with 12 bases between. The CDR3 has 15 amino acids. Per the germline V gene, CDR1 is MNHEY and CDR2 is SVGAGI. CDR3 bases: TGTGCCAGCAGTTACTTCGCAGGGGATGACTATGGCTACACCTTC. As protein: CASSYFAGDDYGYTF.

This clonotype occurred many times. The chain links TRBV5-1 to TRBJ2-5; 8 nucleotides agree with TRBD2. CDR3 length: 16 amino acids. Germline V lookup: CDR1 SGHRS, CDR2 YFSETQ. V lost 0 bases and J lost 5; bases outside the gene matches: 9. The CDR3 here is CASSLAGSSSGETQYF. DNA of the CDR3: TGCGCCAGCAGCTTGGCCGGGTCGTCTAGCGGGGAGACCCAGTACTTC.

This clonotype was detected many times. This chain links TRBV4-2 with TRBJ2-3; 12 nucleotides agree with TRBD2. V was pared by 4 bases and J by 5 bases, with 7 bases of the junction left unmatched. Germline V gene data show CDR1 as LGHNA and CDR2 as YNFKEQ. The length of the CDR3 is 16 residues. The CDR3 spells CASSPLAGGGGDTQYF. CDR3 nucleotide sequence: TGTGCCAGCAGCCCCCTAGCGGGAGGGGGGGGAGATACGCAGTATTTT.

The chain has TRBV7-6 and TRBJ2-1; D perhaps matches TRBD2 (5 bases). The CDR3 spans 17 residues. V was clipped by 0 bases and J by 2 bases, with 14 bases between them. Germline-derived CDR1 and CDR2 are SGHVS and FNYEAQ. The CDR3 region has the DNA TGTGCCAGCAGCTTAGCGGGCGGCGGGCCTCCCTACAATGAGCAGTTCTTC. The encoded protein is CASSLAGGGPPYNEQFF.

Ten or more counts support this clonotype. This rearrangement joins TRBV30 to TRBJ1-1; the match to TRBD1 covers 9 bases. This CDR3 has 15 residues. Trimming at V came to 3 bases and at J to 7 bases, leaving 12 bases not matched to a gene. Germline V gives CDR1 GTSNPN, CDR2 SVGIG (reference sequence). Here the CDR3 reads CAWSHRGLTYYEAFF. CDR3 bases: TGTGCCTGGAGCCACAGGGGGCTGACTTACTATGAAGCTTTCTTT.